A selection of T cell receptor beta chains follows, all from one sample in a study of T cell responses to AZD1222 COVID-19 vaccine. Only in-frame clones appear in the TCRdb table, and some are missing; sequencing was by immunoSEQ multiplex PCR. The data hold some 140,000 clones, with under 95% observed a single time. Specimen: peripheral blood, collected on day 0 of AZD1222 vaccination. All receptors come from an adult in good health. The CDR3 runs from the conserved cysteine through the conserved F or W. The order of the fields is D gene, V gene, clone size, J gene, CDR3 DNA, CDR3 protein. D genes are given only for firm matches. Where a row states a size, it is once, few, many or the class of an expanded clone; other rows omit it.

D: -
V: TRBV12-5
size: -
J: TRBJ1-1
DNA: TGTGCTAGTGGTTTGGTAGTTCGGACGGGAAGGCACACTGAAGCTTTCTTT
CDR3: CASGLVVRTGRHTEAFF

D: -
V: TRBV21-1
size: once
J: TRBJ1-5
DNA: TGTGCCAGCAGCGGAGAACAGGGATTTGGCAATCAGCCCCAGCATTTT
CDR3: CASSGEQGFGNQPQHF

D: -
V: TRBV5-4
size: -
J: TRBJ1-1
DNA: TGTGCCAGCAGCTCGTCGGGGGTGTTGAACACTGAAGCTTTCTTT
CDR3: CASSSSGVLNTEAFF

D: -
V: TRBV30
size: -
J: TRBJ1-1
DNA: TGTGCCTGCAAAAGGGGAGCAGGAGGGGACACTGAAGCTTTCTTT
CDR3: CACKRGAGGDTEAFF

D: TRBD2
V: TRBV24-1
size: -
J: TRBJ2-3
DNA: TGTGCCACCAGTGAAGATATAGGGCGGGAGTTGACAGATACGCAGTATTTT
CDR3: CATSEDIGRELTDTQYF

D: -
V: TRBV5-1
size: -
J: TRBJ1-2
DNA: TGCGCCAGCAGCCTCCTTCAACAGGGAACCGGCTACACCTTC
CDR3: CASSLLQQGTGYTF

D: -
V: TRBV7-2
size: -
J: TRBJ1-2
DNA: TGTGCCAGCAGGTACGGACCGGGAGTCTTCACTAACTATGGCTACACCTTC
CDR3: CASRYGPGVFTNYGYTF

D: -
V: TRBV30
size: -
J: TRBJ1-5
DNA: TGTGCCTGGAGCAGGTCGGCTCAGCCCCAGCATTTT
CDR3: CAWSRSAQPQHF

D: TRBD1
V: TRBV6-4
size: once
J: TRBJ2-7
DNA: TGTGCCAGCAGTGACCTCCGGGACAGGTTGTCAACCTACGAGCAGTACTTC
CDR3: CASSDLRDRLSTYEQYF

D: TRBD1
V: TRBV19
size: -
J: TRBJ1-1
DNA: TGTGCCAGTAGTATGGGGACAGGGGGCACTGAAGCTTTCTTT
CDR3: CASSMGTGGTEAFF

D: -
V: TRBV4-1
size: -
J: TRBJ2-7
DNA: TGCGCCAGCAGCCAAGTTGTAGCCCCGGGGTACGAGCAGTACTTC
CDR3: CASSQVVAPGYEQYF

D: -
V: TRBV6-5
size: -
J: TRBJ1-1
DNA: TGTGCCAGCAAAAATTCAGGGAACACTGAAGCTTTCTTT
CDR3: CASKNSGNTEAFF

D: TRBD1
V: TRBV11-2
size: -
J: TRBJ1-2
DNA: TGTGCCAGCAGCACCCGGGTGAGGGGGCTAGGCTATGGCTACACCTTC
CDR3: CASSTRVRGLGYGYTF

D: TRBD1
V: TRBV3-1/TRBV3-2
size: once
J: TRBJ1-3
DNA: TGTGCCAGCAGCCCAGACAGGGGTTCCGGAAACACCATATATTTT
CDR3: CASSPDRGSGNTIYF

D: TRBD2
V: TRBV5-1
size: -
J: TRBJ2-3
DNA: TGCGCCAGCAGCAGAAAGCGGGAGGGTGGCACAGATACGCAGTATTTT
CDR3: CASSRKREGGTDTQYF